Presented here are 5 T cell receptor beta chains from one specimen sequenced in a study of Graves' ophthalmopathy and Graves' hyperthyroidism. Amplification of TCR beta CDR3 regions used RNA transcripts. HTBI-primed RT-PCR formed the first round, and a multiplex PCR formed the second. TCRdb passed the multiplex PCR reads through MiXCR, listing each CDR3 protein once. The table lists 350,000 to 400,000 distinct CDR3 sequences, around 16% of them singletons. Source material: peripheral blood. All receptors come from a woman aged 18-29 years with Graves' ophthalmopathy.

This clonotype was seen repeatedly, ten times or more. This rearrangement joins TRBV6-6 to TRBJ2-7; TRBD2 agrees at 9 bases. Germline CDR1 reads MNHNY; CDR2 reads SVGAGI (reference sequence). V shed 0 bases, J shed 2 bases, and the junction held 14 bases outside the gene matches. CDR3 length: 19 residues. In DNA form, the CDR3 reads TGTGCCAGCAGTTACTCAGGTGGCGGGGGGGCCTCTGAAACCTACGAGCAGTACTTC. Its protein product is CASSYSGGGGASETYEQYF.

This clonotype was seen ten or more times. The rearrangement joins TRBV30 to TRBJ1-6; D gene ambiguous. The CDR3 extends over 15 amino acids. The V end was cut by 2 bases, the J end by 10 bases, with 18 bases between. Germline CDR1 reads GTSNPN; CDR2 reads SVGIG (reference sequence). The CDR3 coding sequence is TGTGCCTGGAGTATACGGGCCAGGATCGGGTCACCCCTCCACTTT. As protein: CAWSIRARIGSPLHF.

This clonotype was picked up many times. The chain combines TRBV28 with TRBJ1-2, with D uncertain. Per germline, CDR1 MDHEN and CDR2 SYDVKM. Trimming left V 2 bases short and J 8 bases short, with 6 bases between. The CDR3 runs to 11 residues. This CDR3 reads CASSLVGGYTF. The CDR3, as DNA: TGTGCCAGCAGTTTAGTCGGCGGCTACACCTTC.

This clonotype has at least ten counts. The chain carries TRBV6-1 and TRBJ2-7; no reliable D call. In germline, CDR1 is MNHNS, CDR2 SASEGT. Between the trimmed V and J ends, which lost 8 bases and 2 bases, there was a span of 16 bases. The CDR3 is made up of 14 amino acids. The CDR3 loop reads CASGARAEPYEQYF. The CDR3 DNA reads as TGTGCCAGCGGTGCACGGGCGGAACCCTACGAGCAGTACTTC.

This clonotype was counted many times. The gene calls are TRBV12-3 or TRBV12-4 and TRBJ2-2; 9 positions agree with TRBD1. The trim removed 6 bases at V and 7 bases at J, leaving 6 bases unmatched. The CDR3 has 14 amino acids. Here the CDR3 reads CASRGQGYGGELFF. The CDR3 DNA sequence: TGTGCCAGCAGAGGACAGGGGTACGGCGGGGAGCTGTTTTTT.